The source of this TCR beta chain is a study of cytomegalovirus exposure and HLA in healthy donors. Trimming stripped 2 bases from V and 2 bases from J, with 7 bases between. The CDR3 totals 14 residues. Germline lookup yields CDR1 KGHSH and CDR2 LQKENI. The PCR had 60 Vbeta and 13 Jbeta primers. Assay used: immunoSEQ multiplex PCR; TCRdb lists only in-frame clones, some missing. Here the sample spans under 200,000 clones, 65% to 80% being singletons. J is TRBJ1-5 and V is TRBV18, with D possibly TRBD1 on 5 matching bases. The origin of this receptor is a woman aged 30 to 39 in good health and CMV-seropositive. The sequencing sample was made of PBMCs. CDR3 in amino acids: CASSPSGGNQPQHF. CDR3 DNA: TGTGCCAGCTCACCATCGGGGGGCAATCAGCCCCAGCATTTT. The full variable domain, its missing parts supplied by reference TRBV18 and TRBJ1-5, is NAGVMQNPRHLVRRRGQEARLRCSPMKGHSHVYWYRQLPEEGLKFMVYLQKENIIDESGMPKERFSAEFPKEGPSILRIQQVVRGDSAAYFCASSPSGGNQPQHFGDGTRLSIL.